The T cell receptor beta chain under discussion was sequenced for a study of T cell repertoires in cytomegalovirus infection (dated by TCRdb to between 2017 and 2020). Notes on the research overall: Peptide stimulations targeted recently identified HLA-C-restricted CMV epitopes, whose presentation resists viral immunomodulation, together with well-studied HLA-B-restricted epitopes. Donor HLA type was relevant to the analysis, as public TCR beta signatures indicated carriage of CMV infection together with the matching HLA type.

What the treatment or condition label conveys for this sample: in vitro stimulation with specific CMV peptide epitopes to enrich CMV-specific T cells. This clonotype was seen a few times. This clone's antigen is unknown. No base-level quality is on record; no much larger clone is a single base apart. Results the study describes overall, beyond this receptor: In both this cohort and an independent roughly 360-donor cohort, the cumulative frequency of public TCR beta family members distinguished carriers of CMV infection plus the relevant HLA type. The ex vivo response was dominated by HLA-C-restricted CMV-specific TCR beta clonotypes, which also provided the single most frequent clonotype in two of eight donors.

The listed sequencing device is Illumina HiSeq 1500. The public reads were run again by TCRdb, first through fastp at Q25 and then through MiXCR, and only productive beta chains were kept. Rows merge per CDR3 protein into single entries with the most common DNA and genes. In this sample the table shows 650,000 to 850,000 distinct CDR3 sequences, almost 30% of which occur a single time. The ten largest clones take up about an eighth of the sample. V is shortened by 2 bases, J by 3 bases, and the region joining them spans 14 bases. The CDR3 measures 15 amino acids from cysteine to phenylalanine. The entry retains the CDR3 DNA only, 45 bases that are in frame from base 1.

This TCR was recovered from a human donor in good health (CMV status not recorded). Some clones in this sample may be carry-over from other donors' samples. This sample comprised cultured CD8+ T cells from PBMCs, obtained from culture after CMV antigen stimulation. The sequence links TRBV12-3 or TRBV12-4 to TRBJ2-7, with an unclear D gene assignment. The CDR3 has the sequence CASSLTDPALYEQYF. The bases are TGTGCCAGCAGTTTAACCGACCCGGCCCTCTACGAGCAGTACTTC.